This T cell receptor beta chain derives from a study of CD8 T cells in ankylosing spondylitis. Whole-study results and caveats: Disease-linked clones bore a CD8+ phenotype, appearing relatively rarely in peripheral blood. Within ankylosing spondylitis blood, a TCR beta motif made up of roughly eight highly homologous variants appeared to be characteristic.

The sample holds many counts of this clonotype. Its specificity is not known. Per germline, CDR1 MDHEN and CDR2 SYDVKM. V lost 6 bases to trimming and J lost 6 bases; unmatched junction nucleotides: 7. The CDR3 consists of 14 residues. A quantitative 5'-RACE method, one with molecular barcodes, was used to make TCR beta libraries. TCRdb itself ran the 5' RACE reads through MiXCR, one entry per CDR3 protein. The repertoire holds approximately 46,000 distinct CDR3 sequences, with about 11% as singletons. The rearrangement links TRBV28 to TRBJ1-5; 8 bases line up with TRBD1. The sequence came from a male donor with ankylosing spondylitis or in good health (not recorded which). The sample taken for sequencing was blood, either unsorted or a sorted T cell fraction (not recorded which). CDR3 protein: CASSPGQGGQPQHF. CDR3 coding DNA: TGTGCCAGCAGCCCTGGACAGGGTGGTCAGCCCCAGCATTTT.